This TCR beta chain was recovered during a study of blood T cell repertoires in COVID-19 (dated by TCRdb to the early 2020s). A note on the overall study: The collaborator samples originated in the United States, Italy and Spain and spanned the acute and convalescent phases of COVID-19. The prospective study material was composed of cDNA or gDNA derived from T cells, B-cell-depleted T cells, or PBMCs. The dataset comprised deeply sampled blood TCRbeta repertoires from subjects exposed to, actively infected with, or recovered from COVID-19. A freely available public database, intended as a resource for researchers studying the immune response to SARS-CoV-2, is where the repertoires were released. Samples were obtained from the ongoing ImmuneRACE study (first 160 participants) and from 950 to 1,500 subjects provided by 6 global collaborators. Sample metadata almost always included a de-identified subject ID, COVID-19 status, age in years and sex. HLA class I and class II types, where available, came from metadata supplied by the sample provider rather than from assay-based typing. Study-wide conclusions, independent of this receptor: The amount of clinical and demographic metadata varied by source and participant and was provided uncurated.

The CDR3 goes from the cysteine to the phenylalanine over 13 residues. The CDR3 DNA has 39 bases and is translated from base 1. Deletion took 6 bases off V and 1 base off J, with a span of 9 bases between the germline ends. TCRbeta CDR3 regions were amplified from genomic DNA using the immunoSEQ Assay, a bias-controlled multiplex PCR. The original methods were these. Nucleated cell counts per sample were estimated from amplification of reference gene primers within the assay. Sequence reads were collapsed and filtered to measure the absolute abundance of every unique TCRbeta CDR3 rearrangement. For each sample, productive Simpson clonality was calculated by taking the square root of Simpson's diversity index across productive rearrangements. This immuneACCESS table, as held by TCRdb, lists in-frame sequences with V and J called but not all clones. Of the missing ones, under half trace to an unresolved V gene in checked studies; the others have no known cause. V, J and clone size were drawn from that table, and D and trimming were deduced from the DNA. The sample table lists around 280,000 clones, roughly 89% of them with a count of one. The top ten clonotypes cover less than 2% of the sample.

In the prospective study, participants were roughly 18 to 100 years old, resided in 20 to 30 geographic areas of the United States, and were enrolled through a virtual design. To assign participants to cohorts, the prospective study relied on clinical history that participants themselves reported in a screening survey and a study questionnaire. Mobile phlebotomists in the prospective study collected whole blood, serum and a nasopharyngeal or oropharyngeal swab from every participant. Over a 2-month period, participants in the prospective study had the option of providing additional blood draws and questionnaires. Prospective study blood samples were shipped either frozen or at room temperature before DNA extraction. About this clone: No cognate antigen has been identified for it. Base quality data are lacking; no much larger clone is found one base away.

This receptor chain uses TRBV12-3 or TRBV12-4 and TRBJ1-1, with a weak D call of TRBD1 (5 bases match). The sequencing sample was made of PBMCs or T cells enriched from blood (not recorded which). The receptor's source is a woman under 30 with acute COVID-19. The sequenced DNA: TGTGCCAGCAGCCCTACAGGGAACACTGAAGCTTTCTTT. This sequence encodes CASSPTGNTEAFF.